This TCR beta chain was profiled in a study of blood T cell repertoires in COVID-19. Study background: The United States, Italy and Spain were the sources of the acute and convalescent COVID-19 samples.

V shed 7 bases, J shed 4 bases, and the junction held 1 base outside the gene matches. Germline lookup yields CDR1 KGHDR and CDR2 SFDVKD. The CDR3 sequence is 13 residues long. Measured with immunoSEQ multiplex PCR; TCRdb has only the in-frame clones, and not every one. The table shows tens of thousands of clones, with approximately 80% occurring only once. This sequence originates from an elderly man with COVID-19, enrolled during active disease. This chain connects TRBV24-1 to TRBJ2-3; 10 bases line up with TRBD1. Sample: peripheral blood. CDR3 amino acids: CATRDRGADTQYF. For the CDR3, the DNA is TGTGCCACCAGGGACAGGGGGGCAGATACGCAGTATTTT.